These T cell receptor beta chains were read from a single sample in a study of response to subunit inactivated influenza vaccine. TCRdb used MiXCR to reprocess the RT-PCR reads, holding one entry per CDR3 protein. The sample includes some 600,000 distinct CDR3 sequences, 14% of them seen just once. Sequencing used PBMCs from blood, obtained 14 days before vaccination. The receptors come from a middle-aged man who received an inactivated influenza vaccine. Both conserved end residues are part of each CDR3. D genes are given only for firm matches. Clone size is given for some rows only: seen once, a few or many times, or a class if the clone is expanded.

V: TRBV2
D: NA
J: TRBJ1-5
size: NA
DNA: TGTGCCAGCAGGAGGGACACCCCCCAACCCCAGCATTTT
CDR3: CASRRDTPQPQHF

V: TRBV5-1
D: NA
J: TRBJ2-3
size: NA
DNA: TGCGCCAGCCATCTCGGTGGGTTCACAGATACGCAGTATTTT
CDR3: CASHLGGFTDTQYF

V: TRBV4-1
D: NA
J: TRBJ1-1
size: NA
DNA: TGCGCCAGCAGCCCCCGGACAGCCTCTTTTATGAACACTGAAGCTTTCTTT
CDR3: CASSPRTASFMNTEAFF

V: TRBV13
D: NA
J: TRBJ2-3
size: NA
DNA: TGTGCCAGCAGCTTCAGAAAAGATACGCAGTATTTT
CDR3: CASSFRKDTQYF

V: TRBV7-2
D: NA
J: TRBJ2-2
size: NA
DNA: TGTGCCAGCAGCTTAGGGTCAGGGATGGCCGGGGAGCTGTTTTTT
CDR3: CASSLGSGMAGELFF

V: TRBV5-1
D: NA
J: TRBJ2-1
size: many
DNA: TGCGCCAGCAGCTTGGGACCTGCGAGCTCCTACAATGAGCAGTTCTTC
CDR3: CASSLGPASSYNEQFF

V: TRBV5-1
D: TRBD2
J: TRBJ2-3
size: many
DNA: TGCGCCAGTCAATTCAGCGGGAGGGCCCCAGATACGCAGTATTTT
CDR3: CASQFSGRAPDTQYF

V: TRBV9
D: TRBD1
J: TRBJ2-1
size: NA
DNA: TGTGCCAGCAGCGCCGGTACAGGGGGGCTCAATGAGCAGTTCTTC
CDR3: CASSAGTGGLNEQFF

V: TRBV5-1
D: NA
J: TRBJ1-1
size: NA
DNA: TGCGCCAGCAGCTTGGGAGCAGGAGGATTCGGAGCTTTCTTT
CDR3: CASSLGAGGFGAFF

V: TRBV16
D: TRBD1
J: TRBJ1-5
size: NA
DNA: TGTGCCAGCAGCCCATACACAGGGGGCGGTCAGCCCCAGCATTTT
CDR3: CASSPYTGGGQPQHF

V: TRBV4-1
D: TRBD2
J: TRBJ2-3
size: NA
DNA: TGCGCCAGCAGGGCTACCGGACTAGTAGCTGGCACAGATACGCAGTATTTT
CDR3: CASRATGLVAGTDTQYF

V: TRBV29-1
D: TRBD1
J: TRBJ2-7
size: NA
DNA: TGCAGCGTCGCGACAGGGGAAGGATCCTACGAGCAGTACTTC
CDR3: CSVATGEGSYEQYF

V: TRBV12-3/TRBV12-4
D: TRBD1
J: TRBJ1-5
size: many
DNA: TGTGCCAGCAGCACGGACAGGGGGCTTCAGCCCCAGCATTTT
CDR3: CASSTDRGLQPQHF

V: TRBV29-1
D: TRBD1
J: TRBJ1-1
size: NA
DNA: TGCAGCGTTGAAGAAAGTTGGGACAGGGTGCAAGCTTTCTTT
CDR3: CSVEESWDRVQAFF

V: TRBV28
D: TRBD2
J: TRBJ2-1
size: many
DNA: TGTGCCAGCAGTCGGACTAGCGGGGGGAAGGTCTACAATGAGCAGTTCTTC
CDR3: CASSRTSGGKVYNEQFF

V: TRBV5-1
D: NA
J: TRBJ1-1
size: many
DNA: TGCGCCAGCAGCTTGGACGGGGGCACTGAAGCTTTCTTT
CDR3: CASSLDGGTEAFF

V: TRBV2
D: NA
J: TRBJ2-7
size: NA
DNA: TGTGCCAGCAGTGAGTATCCAGGGGCCCTTCGGAACTACGAGCAGTACTTC
CDR3: CASSEYPGALRNYEQYF

V: TRBV20-1
D: NA
J: TRBJ1-5
size: many
DNA: TGCAGTGCTAGTCGCGGGTTCGGGAGCAATCAGCCCCAGCATTTT
CDR3: CSASRGFGSNQPQHF

V: TRBV29-1
D: TRBD2
J: TRBJ2-3
size: NA
DNA: TGCAGCGTTGAGGAGGGACTAGCGGGACGGAGCACAGATACGCAGTATTTT
CDR3: CSVEEGLAGRSTDTQYF

V: TRBV4-3
D: NA
J: TRBJ2-7
size: many
DNA: TGCGCCAGCAGCCAAGATGGTTCAGGGCAGGGGCGTTACGAGCAGTACTTC
CDR3: CASSQDGSGQGRYEQYF

V: TRBV25-1
D: NA
J: TRBJ1-4
size: few
DNA: TGTGCCAGCAGTGAATGGTCAGGGTTTAGCGGTGAAAAACTGTTTTTT
CDR3: CASSEWSGFSGEKLFF

V: TRBV10-1
D: TRBD1
J: TRBJ2-7
size: few
DNA: TGCGCCAGCTCCAGGACAGGGGGTCACGAGCAGTACTTC
CDR3: CASSRTGGHEQYF

V: TRBV6-2/TRBV6-3
D: NA
J: TRBJ2-1
size: NA
DNA: TGTGCCAGCAGTGCTGGGGGTGATGAGCAGTTCTTC
CDR3: CASSAGGDEQFF

V: TRBV11-2
D: NA
J: TRBJ1-5
size: many
DNA: TGTGCCAGCAGCTTATCAGAATATAGCAATCAGCCCCAGCATTTT
CDR3: CASSLSEYSNQPQHF

V: TRBV7-2
D: NA
J: TRBJ2-7
size: NA
DNA: TGTGCCAGCGGGTTGAGGGGGGGCTTCGAGCAGTACTTC
CDR3: CASGLRGGFEQYF

V: TRBV10-3
D: NA
J: TRBJ1-1
size: NA
DNA: TGTGCCATCAGTGGGGACACTGAAGCTTTCTTT
CDR3: CAISGDTEAFF

V: TRBV5-1
D: TRBD1
J: TRBJ2-7
size: many
DNA: TGCGCCAGCAGCCCCCGGACAGGGGCCCTCTACGAGCAGTACTTC
CDR3: CASSPRTGALYEQYF

V: TRBV5-1
D: NA
J: TRBJ2-2
size: few
DNA: TGCGCCAGCAGCCTTTATGGGCGGGACACCGGGGAGCTGTTTTTT
CDR3: CASSLYGRDTGELFF

V: TRBV5-1
D: TRBD2
J: TRBJ2-3
size: NA
DNA: TGCGCCAGCAGCAACGGACTAGCGGGAGGGCCTAGCACAGATACGCAGTATTTT
CDR3: CASSNGLAGGPSTDTQYF

V: TRBV6-1
D: NA
J: TRBJ2-1
size: few
DNA: TGTGCCAGCAGTCAGGGACCGATCTCCTACAATGAGCAGTTCTTC
CDR3: CASSQGPISYNEQFF

V: TRBV7-2
D: TRBD1
J: TRBJ2-3
size: NA
DNA: TGTGCCAGCAGCTTAACCGGGACAGGCACATATACGCAGTATTTT
CDR3: CASSLTGTGTYTQYF

V: TRBV24-1
D: NA
J: TRBJ2-5
size: many
DNA: TGTGCCACCAGTGATAGGAGCAACCAAGAGACCCAGTACTTC
CDR3: CATSDRSNQETQYF

V: TRBV28
D: TRBD1
J: TRBJ1-1
size: few
DNA: TGTGCCAGCATAGGGGGCCACACTGAAGCTTTCTTT
CDR3: CASIGGHTEAFF

V: TRBV7-2
D: TRBD2
J: TRBJ2-3
size: NA
DNA: TGTGCCAGCAGCTTAGCCCGACTAGCGGGAGCGGTAGATACGCAGTATTTT
CDR3: CASSLARLAGAVDTQYF

V: TRBV18
D: NA
J: TRBJ2-3
size: NA
DNA: TGTGCCAGCTCACCGTTGATGGGGCCTAGCACAGATACGCAGTATTTT
CDR3: CASSPLMGPSTDTQYF

V: TRBV20-1
D: TRBD1
J: TRBJ2-7
size: few
DNA: TGCAGTGCTAGTTGGGGAATCAGGGGGCTGTACGAGCAGTACTTC
CDR3: CSASWGIRGLYEQYF

V: TRBV7-2
D: NA
J: TRBJ2-7
size: NA
DNA: TGTGCCAGCAGCCTCCCAGTTGCCTACGAGCAGTACTTC
CDR3: CASSLPVAYEQYF

V: TRBV4-1
D: TRBD2
J: TRBJ2-7
size: few
DNA: TGCGCCAGCAGCCAACTAGCGGGAGACTCCTACGAGCAGTACTTC
CDR3: CASSQLAGDSYEQYF

V: TRBV12-3/TRBV12-4
D: NA
J: TRBJ1-1
size: NA
DNA: TGTGCCAGCAGGGTGGGACCCGTCACGGGCACTGAAGCTTTCTTT
CDR3: CASRVGPVTGTEAFF

V: TRBV4-3
D: TRBD1
J: TRBJ1-6
size: few
DNA: TGCGCCAGCAGCCGACGGACAGGGGCAAATTCACCCCTCCACTTT
CDR3: CASSRRTGANSPLHF

V: TRBV4-3
D: NA
J: TRBJ1-2
size: NA
DNA: TGCGCCAGCAGCCAAGATCCCAGGGTGAACTATGGCTACACCTTC
CDR3: CASSQDPRVNYGYTF

V: TRBV9
D: TRBD2
J: TRBJ2-5
size: few
DNA: TGTGCCAGCAGCCCCAGCGGGAGGATGGAGACCCAGTACTTC
CDR3: CASSPSGRMETQYF

V: TRBV7-2
D: NA
J: TRBJ1-2
size: NA
DNA: TGTGCCAGCATCCTTGACAGCTTGGGTGGCTACACCTTC
CDR3: CASILDSLGGYTF

V: TRBV2
D: NA
J: TRBJ1-1
size: few
DNA: TGTGCCAGCAGTGGGGCGAAGAGCACTGAAGCTTTCTTT
CDR3: CASSGAKSTEAFF

V: TRBV6-2/TRBV6-3
D: TRBD2
J: TRBJ2-1
size: few
DNA: TGTGCCAGCAGTTACTCCGGGACTACCCTGGATGAGCAGTTCTTC
CDR3: CASSYSGTTLDEQFF

V: TRBV15
D: NA
J: TRBJ2-1
size: many
DNA: TGTGCCACCAGCACGACAAATACCTACAGGGGGGGAACGCAGTTCTTC
CDR3: CATSTTNTYRGGTQFF

V: TRBV6-2/TRBV6-3
D: NA
J: TRBJ1-2
size: few
DNA: TGTGCCAGCAGCCCCGGGGTGGCGAACTATGGCTACACCTTC
CDR3: CASSPGVANYGYTF

V: TRBV20-1
D: TRBD2
J: TRBJ2-1
size: NA
DNA: TGCAGTGCTTTTAGCGGGGGGGCATTCTATGAGCAGTTCTTC
CDR3: CSAFSGGAFYEQFF

V: TRBV11-2
D: NA
J: TRBJ2-2
size: few
DNA: TGTGCCAGCAGCTTAGGTCGACTGAGCGGGGAGCTGTTTTTT
CDR3: CASSLGRLSGELFF

V: TRBV20-1
D: NA
J: TRBJ2-7
size: NA
DNA: TGCAGTGCTAGAGATGGATTGGGGGGCCACTACGAGCAGTACTTC
CDR3: CSARDGLGGHYEQYF

V: TRBV28
D: NA
J: TRBJ1-2
size: few
DNA: TGTGCCAGCAGTTCCTATGACCCCAGGGAGGGTGGCTACACCTTC
CDR3: CASSSYDPREGGYTF

V: TRBV7-2
D: TRBD1
J: TRBJ2-7
size: few
DNA: TGTGCCAGCAGCTTACTGGGACAGGGATTGGGCGAGCAGTACTTC
CDR3: CASSLLGQGLGEQYF